Below, 18 T cell receptor beta chains from the same sample are listed, as sequenced in a study of blood T cells in healthy people across ages. Through a sample-barcoded 5' primer and a J-beta primer mix, a second PCR was run for roughly 6 to 12 cycles. TCRdb passed the 5' RACE reads through MiXCR, listing each CDR3 protein once. The table has roughly 830,000 distinct CDR3 sequences, 55% to 65% seen once. The specimen sequenced was blood. The receptors stem from a man between 25 and 39 years old in good health.

This chain connects TRBV20-1 to TRBJ2-7; the D gene is possibly TRBD2 (6 bases). V was shortened by 5 bases and J by 0 bases, with 14 bases between the two germline ends. Germline CDR1 is DFQATT and CDR2 is SNEGSKA (reference sequence). The CDR3 sequence is 14 residues long. This CDR3 is CSADGGAISYEQYF. The CDR3 bases are TGCAGTGCTGATGGCGGGGCGATCTCCTACGAGCAGTACTTC.

In its sample, this clonotype was seen once. The J gene is TRBJ2-1, the V gene TRBV6-2 or TRBV6-3; 7 positions agree with TRBD2. V shed 3 bases and J 0 bases; nucleotides not matched to a gene: 5. Germline V lookup: CDR1 MNHEY, CDR2 SVGEGT. The length of the CDR3 is 16 residues. In DNA form, the CDR3 reads TGTGCCAGCAGTTATGAGCGGGGCAGCTCCTACAATGAGCAGTTCTTC. It translates to CASSYERGSSYNEQFF.

This clonotype was counted ten times or more. The rearrangement uses TRBV4-2 and TRBJ2-7; 9 positions agree with TRBD1. Trimming took 6 bases from V and 3 from J; bases not matched to a gene: 3. CDR1 and CDR2 from the germline V gene are LGHNA and YNFKEQ. This CDR3 has 13 residues. CDR3 DNA sequence: TGTGCCAGCAGTCGGGACAGGGACTACGAGCAGTACTTC. The encoded protein is CASSRDRDYEQYF.

V gene TRBV28 combines with J gene TRBJ2-3; 11 positions agree with TRBD1. Germline CDR1 is MDHEN and CDR2 is SYDVKM. The length of the CDR3 is 15 residues. V trimming: 7 bases; J trimming: 5 bases; junction bases outside the gene matches: 8. This CDR3 is CASTFKDRGQDTQYF. Here the CDR3 DNA reads TGTGCCAGCACCTTTAAGGACAGGGGGCAAGATACGCAGTATTTT.

The V gene is TRBV3-1, the J gene TRBJ2-7; TRBD1 aligns across 7 bases. Germline V lookup: CDR1 LGHDT, CDR2 YNNKEL (reference sequence). Trimming took 4 bases from V and 3 from J; bases not matched to a gene: 9. The length of the CDR3 is 15 residues. The CDR3 nucleotides are TGTGCCAGCAGCCTGCCAAACAGGGGAGACTACGAGCAGTACTTC. Protein product: CASSLPNRGDYEQYF.

The chain has TRBV6-2 or TRBV6-3 and TRBJ2-1, with 8 bases aligning to TRBD2. Germline CDR1 reads MNHEY; CDR2 reads SVGEGT. Trimming cost V 8 bases and J 4 bases; bases outside gene matches: 7. CDR3 length: 14 amino acids. The CDR3 reads CASDYSGEYNEQFF. CDR3 nucleotide sequence: TGTGCCAGCGACTATAGCGGGGAGTACAATGAGCAGTTCTTC.

The V gene is TRBV12-3 or TRBV12-4, the J gene TRBJ1-4, with TRBD1 matching 8 bases. The CDR3 totals 14 residues. J was trimmed by 8 bases and V by 6 bases; bases with no gene match: 8. The CDR3 sequence is CASSPADRGEKLFF. The CDR3 DNA follows: TGTGCCAGCAGCCCAGCCGACAGGGGCGAAAAACTGTTTTTT.

The chain links TRBV9 to TRBJ2-5; D may correspond to TRBD1 or TRBD2 (5 bases each). Looked up from germline, CDR1 is SGDLS and CDR2 is YYNGEE. This CDR3 has 14 residues. V was pared by 6 bases and J by 2 bases, with 14 bases between. The CDR3 region has the DNA TGTGCCAGCAATTCCGGGACGCTGCAAGAGACCCAGTACTTC. Its protein product is CASNSGTLQETQYF.

CDR3 amino acids: CASSQEAGVPYGYTF. The DNA of the CDR3 is TGCGCCAGCAGCCAAGAGGCTGGCGTACCTTATGGCTACACCTTC. The chain is built from TRBV4-3 and TRBJ1-2; D is unclear. CDR1 is LGHNA, CDR2 YSLEER, per germline. The CDR3 length is 15 residues. V lost 0 bases to trimming and J lost 5 bases, with 13 bases between them.

In this sample, this clonotype turned up a few times. The germline gene is not matched at one end of the junction; a read error may be the cause. J is TRBJ2-1 and V is TRBV7-3; D remains ambiguous. CDR1 and CDR2 from the germline V gene are SGHTA and FQGTGA. The CDR3 spans 14 residues. CDR3 nucleotides: TGTGCCAGCAGCTTAACGCCGGCCGGCAATGGGCAGTTCTTC. As protein: CASSLTPAGNGQFF.

In regard to this clonotype: This may come from a read error, since a much larger clone is one base off. The chain recombines TRBV10-2 with TRBJ2-1; TRBD2 matches at 10 bases. V lost 6 bases to trimming and J lost 7 bases; unmatched junction nucleotides: 6. Germline values: CDR1 WSHSY, CDR2 SAAADI. This CDR3 has 14 amino acids. CDR3 loop: CASRASGGPNEQFF. CDR3 DNA sequence: TGCGCCAGCAGGGCTAGCGGGGGACCAAATGAGCAGTTCTTC.

V and J are TRBV25-1 and TRBJ2-1, with TRBD1 identical over 8 bases. The germline gives CDR1 MGHDK, CDR2 SYGVNS. The CDR3 is 15 amino acids. With V trimmed by 1 base and J by 4 bases, 3 bases remained unmatched. The CDR3 region has the DNA TGTGCCAGCAGTGAATTAAGACAGGGGTACAATGAGCAGTTCTTC. Translating gives CASSELRQGYNEQFF.

This rearrangement joins TRBV7-3 to TRBJ2-5, with D maybe TRBD1 (5 bases). Germline values: CDR1 SGHTA, CDR2 FQGTGA. The CDR3 has 16 residues. V was clipped by 0 bases and J by 0 bases, with 11 bases between them. CDR3 bases: TGTGCCAGCAGCTTAACGCCGACAGTGTACCAAGAGACCCAGTACTTC. It yields the protein CASSLTPTVYQETQYF.

The chain joins TRBV6-5 to TRBJ1-2, with a possible D match to TRBD1 (5 bases). The germline gives CDR1 MNHEY, CDR2 SVGAGI. Trimming took off 0 bases at V and 4 bases at J, with 12 bases between the two ends. The CDR3 length is 15 residues. CDR3 sequence: CASSYSSSGRYGYTF. DNA for the CDR3: TGTGCCAGCAGTTACTCGAGTTCGGGGCGCTATGGCTACACCTTC.

The genes are TRBV28 and TRBJ2-3, with TRBD2 as a possible D gene (6 bases). The CDR3 totals 12 residues. Germline CDR1 MDHEN, CDR2 SYDVKM. The V gene lost 6 bases and the J gene lost 6 bases, with 10 bases spanning the gap. CDR3 residues: CASRSGGDTQYF. CDR3 in DNA: TGTGCCAGCAGGAGTGGGGGGGATACGCAGTATTTT. Combining the CDR3 with reference TRBV28 and TRBJ2-3 gives the whole variable domain DVKVTQSSRYLVKRTGEKVFLECVQDMDHENMFWYRQDPGLGLRLIYFSYDVKMKEKGDIPEGYSVSREKKERFSLILESASTNQTSMYLCASRSGGDTQYFGPGTRLTVL.

The J gene is TRBJ2-3, the V gene TRBV9, with 10 positions matching TRBD1. Germline lookup yields CDR1 SGDLS and CDR2 YYNGEE. With V trimmed by 0 bases and J by 5 bases, 15 bases remained unmatched. CDR3 length equals 19 residues. In nucleotides, the CDR3 is TGTGCCAGCAGCGTAGTATTTGGGGGAGGGGGGACAGGGGAAGATACGCAGTATTTT. Its translation is CASSVVFGGGGTGEDTQYF.

The chain recombines TRBV7-7 with TRBJ2-1; 8 bases line up with TRBD2. V dropped 2 bases and J dropped 13; count of bases not matched to a gene: 13. This CDR3 contains 15 residues. CDR1 and CDR2 from the germline V gene are SSHAT and FNYEAQ (reference sequence). Here the CDR3 reads CASSLWASGGETQFF. CDR3 sequence (DNA): TGTGCCAGCAGCTTATGGGCGAGCGGGGGTGAGACCCAGTTCTTC.

This chain uses TRBV20-1 with TRBJ2-7; TRBD1 aligns across 7 bases. CDR1 DFQATT and CDR2 SNEGSKA come from the germline V gene (reference sequence). CDR3 length: 15 amino acids. Germline trimming cut 6 bases from V and 2 bases from J; bases unmatched to any gene: 13. For the CDR3, the DNA is TGCAGTGCCCTCCTGACCGACAGGGCCACCTACGAGCAGTACTTC. This codes for CSALLTDRATYEQYF.